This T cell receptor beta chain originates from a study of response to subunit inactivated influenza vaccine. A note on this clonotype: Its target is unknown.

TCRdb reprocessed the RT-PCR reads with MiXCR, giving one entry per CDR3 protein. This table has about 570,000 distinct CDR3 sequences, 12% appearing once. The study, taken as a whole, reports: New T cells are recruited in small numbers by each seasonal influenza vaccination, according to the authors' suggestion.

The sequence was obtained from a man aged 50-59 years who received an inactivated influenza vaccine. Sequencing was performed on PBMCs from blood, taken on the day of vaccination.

CDR3 bases: TGTGCCAGCACCTCTAGCCAGCGGGGGGACCAGTATTTT. Its protein is CASTSSQRGDQYF. The chain links TRBV12-3 or TRBV12-4 to TRBJ2-3; 9 nucleotides line up with TRBD2. This CDR3 has 13 residues. V gave up 7 bases and J gave up 12 bases; unmatched junction bases: 11.